This TCR beta chain was sequenced for a study of T cells in Graves' hyperthyroidism and ophthalmopathy (dated by TCRdb to the late 2010s). For the study in its entirety: Peripheral blood samples were taken at the time of initial diagnosis, prior to any treatment. TCR Vbeta CDR3 sequencing of roughly 140 peripheral blood samples (more than 40 ophthalmopathy, roughly 74 hyperthyroidism and roughly 17 progressor patients) is reported in the paper. To identify TCR V-J signatures that set the groups apart, the researchers used a discovery cohort of approximately 98 patients, made up of 43 with Graves' ophthalmopathy and about 60 with stable Graves' hyperthyroidism. For training and testing, the approximately 92 patients in the discovery cohort were randomly divided in a 7:3 ratio. Once sampling was done, hyperthyroidism patients were given methimazole at a starting dose of 30 mg daily, whereas ophthalmopathy patients were given high-dose intravenous methylprednisolone. Thyroid tissue and blood T-cell repertoires from several Graves' hyperthyroidism patients were also compared in the study. Whether ophthalmopathy could be predicted prospectively was tested in an independent validation cohort made up of approximately 19 hyperthyroidism patients plus 17 patients who later progressed to ophthalmopathy. Findings and caveats that apply to the study as a whole: Ophthalmopathy was separated from stable hyperthyroidism by a 13 V-J signature model, with 85% to 90% sensitivity and about 84% specificity obtained in cross-validation and 80%/75% obtained in testing. No statistical method was used to fix the sample size in advance, and group allocation was not hidden from the investigators. In validation, the model predicted progression to ophthalmopathy with 65% to 71% sensitivity and 72.22% specificity, a median of around 6.6 months before onset. Most expanded thyroid clonotypes (frequency above 0.001) were also detected in blood, a finding suggesting that blood repertoires may reflect thyroid immune responses.

The TCR beta CDR3 regions were amplified from RNA transcripts. For the first round of RT-PCR on the TCR CDR3, the HTBI primer set was used together with the Qiagen OneStep RT-PCR kit. Libraries were constructed in a second round of multiplex PCR, after which size selection and purification were carried out. Libraries were sequenced paired-end with 100 bp reads on an Illumina HiSeq2000. In the authors' own workflow: SOAPnuke was used to process the raw data, removing reads that contained adapters or uncalled bases, had a mean Phred below 15, or lacked an exact match to the constant primer or identifier. High-quality paired reads were merged using COPE v1.2.5, and each unique nucleotide sequence was defined as a clonotype. Clonotypes were aligned to IMGT TRBV, TRBD and TRBJ reference segments using MiTCR v1.1. The analysis included only V-J combinations with a frequency above 0.0001, which together covered around 99% of the repertoires. The TCS score was defined as the ratio of F50 (clonal expansion) to E x V (chaos), calculated using BLOSUM62-based TCRdist between CDR3 peptides within each V-J. Welch's t-statistics and random forest reduced several hundred V-J features to 10 to 15, which were used in a naive Bayes classifier (R e1071). TCRdb's own reprocessing of the public reads used fastp at Q25 and MiXCR and kept productive beta chains. Each entry is one CDR3 protein sequence, shown with its most common DNA and genes. TCRdb's processing, not the study's, gives the V and J calls here. The sample table lists hundreds of thousands of distinct CDR3 sequences, about 14% of them with a count of one. 5% to 7% of the sample is taken by the ten largest.

The CDR3 holds 14 amino acids from the cysteine to the phenylalanine. CDR3 DNA only is kept here, 42 bases in frame from base 1. Trimmed from V: 0 bases; trimmed from J: 5 bases; junction bases lacking a gene match: 3. Looking up the germline V gene (reference sequence) yields CDR1 SGHKS and CDR2 YYEKEE. Hyperthyroidism patients were aged 18 to 65 years and newly diagnosed, with disease duration of less than 2 months. Patients with uncontrolled infections, other autoimmune diseases, pregnancy or lactation were excluded. Clinical symptoms, serum thyroxine and TRAb, thyroid ultrasound, and orbital computed tomography formed the basis for the diagnoses. For progressor patients, blood was drawn at the first diagnosis of hyperthyroidism, before any ophthalmopathy symptoms had appeared. PBMCs were isolated from roughly 10 ml of fresh peripheral blood by Ficoll-Paque density gradient centrifugation. Progressor patients were defined as those initially diagnosed with Graves' hyperthyroidism in whom ophthalmopathy developed during follow-up. Trizol reagent was used to extract total RNA, and RNA quality was then checked on an Agilent 2100 Bioanalyzer.

This clonotype came up many times. The antigen this receptor binds is unknown. Base qualities are not recorded, but no much larger clone differs from it by a single base. The source of this sequence is a woman in her twenties or thirties with Graves' hyperthyroidism that later progressed to Graves' ophthalmopathy. Sequences were obtained from blood. The chain couples TRBV5-5 to TRBJ2-3, with 7 bases in between that match TRBD1. The DNA sequence is given as TGTGCCAGCAGCTTGGGCCAGGGGGTAGATACGCAGTATTTT. Translated, it reads CASSLGQGVDTQYF.